These 17 T cell receptor beta chains were sequenced from one sample in a study of early T cells in non-severe SARS-CoV-2 infection. TCRdb reprocessed the 5' RACE reads with MiXCR, giving one entry per CDR3 protein. The repertoire holds under 60,000 distinct CDR3 sequences, with 10% as singletons. The sample consisted of whole blood. The receptors were sampled from an adult who was a healthcare worker with PCR-confirmed SARS-CoV-2 infection or an uninfected control (not recorded which).

The V and J genes are TRBV6-6 and TRBJ1-6; TRBD1 agrees at 8 bases. Germline-derived CDR1 and CDR2 are MNHNY and SVGAGI (reference sequence). V shed 6 bases and J 7 bases; nucleotides not matched to a gene: 5. The CDR3 is 14 amino acids. The CDR3 protein is CASSGQGLNSPLHF. CDR3 DNA sequence: TGTGCCAGCAGCGGACAGGGTTTGAATTCACCCCTCCACTTT.

As regards this clonotype: A read error may account for a junction end that differs from germline. V gene TRBV6-4 combines with J gene TRBJ2-2, with TRBD2 identical over 7 bases. The CDR3 spans 14 residues. Germline lookup yields CDR1 MRHNA and CDR2 SNTAGT. CDR3 residues: CASSDGEGSGEQFF. CDR3 DNA sequence: TGTGCCAGCAGTGATGGGGAGGGATCTGGGGAGCAGTTTTTT.

This clonotype has at least ten counts. The chain combines TRBV20-1 with TRBJ2-5; either TRBD1 or TRBD2 may supply D (5 bases each). The CDR3 has 14 amino acids. V dropped 3 bases and J dropped 1 base, with 12 bases sitting between them. CDR1 DFQATT and CDR2 SNEGSKA come from the germline V gene (reference sequence). The CDR3 DNA reads as TGCAGTGCTAGCTACGGGGCATCCCAAGAGACCCAGTACTTC. Translation: CSASYGASQETQYF.

The chain is built from TRBV29-1 and TRBJ1-5; a weak D match, TRBD1 (6 bases). Trimming removed 7 bases from V and 3 bases from J, with 13 bases in between. The CDR3 length is 13 residues. Germline V gene sequence: CDR1 SQVTM, CDR2 ANQGSEA. The CDR3 bases are TGCAGCGCCAGCCCAGGGGACAATCAGCCCCAGCATTTT. Residues: CSASPGDNQPQHF.

This clonotype was picked up many times. V and J are TRBV7-6 and TRBJ1-1, with a weak D call TRBD1 (6 bases). V lost 5 bases and J lost 5, with 9 bases in between. Germline values: CDR1 SGHVS, CDR2 FNYEAQ. The CDR3 has 12 amino acids. CDR3 protein: CASSRRGTEAFF. The CDR3 DNA reads TGTGCCAGCAGCCGGAGGGGGACTGAAGCTTTCTTT.

This clonotype was counted between two and nine times. The chain joins TRBV20-1 to TRBJ1-1; no firm D call. The length of the CDR3 is 13 residues. Per germline, CDR1 DFQATT and CDR2 SNEGSKA (reference sequence). The V gene lost 5 bases and the J gene lost 3 bases, with 13 bases spanning the gap. In DNA, the CDR3 is TGCAGTGCTCCCGGCTTGAGGGACACTGAAGCTTTCTTT. Translated: CSAPGLRDTEAFF.

This clonotype was counted at least ten times. The chain links TRBV11-2 to TRBJ2-7; 13 bases are a match to TRBD2. Unmatched junction bases numbered 11, after V lost 4 bases and J lost 2 bases. The V gene's germline CDR1 is SGHAT and CDR2 FQNNGV. The CDR3 length is 18 residues. CDR3 sequence: CASSSMTSGGPRPYEQYF. The DNA of the CDR3 is TGTGCCAGCAGCTCAATGACTAGCGGGGGGCCTCGACCCTACGAGCAGTACTTC.

The chain combines TRBV11-2 with TRBJ1-5; D gene ambiguous. V was cut by 4 bases and J by 0 bases, with 7 bases left in between. Germline V lookup: CDR1 SGHAT, CDR2 FQNNGV. The CDR3 has 14 residues. CDR3 sequence: CASSSSYSNQPQHF. DNA for the CDR3: TGTGCCAGCAGCTCTTCTTATAGCAATCAGCCCCAGCATTTT.

V gene TRBV25-1 combines with J gene TRBJ1-1; D is unresolved. Per germline, CDR1 MGHDK and CDR2 SYGVNS. This CDR3 comprises 13 residues. V shed 1 base and J shed 4 bases, with 7 bases lying between them. In DNA form, the CDR3 reads TGTGCCAGCAGTGAATTGGATGGCACTGAAGCTTTCTTT. It yields the protein CASSELDGTEAFF.

This clonotype showed up many times. V usage is TRBV20-1 and J usage is TRBJ2-3; 10 nucleotides agree with TRBD2. The CDR3 extends over 15 amino acids. V was clipped by 6 bases and J by 1 base; unmatched bases: 7. Per germline, CDR1 DFQATT and CDR2 SNEGSKA (reference sequence). CDR3 residues: CSADSGGLGTDTQYF. The CDR3 DNA reads as TGCAGTGCGGATAGCGGGGGGTTGGGCACAGATACGCAGTATTTT.

Remarks on this clonotype: With a much larger clone just one base away, this may be a read error. The chain joins TRBV7-6 to TRBJ2-5; TRBD1 matches at 7 bases. The CDR3 is 17 amino acids. Germline V lookup: CDR1 SGHVS, CDR2 FNYEAQ. The CDR3 DNA follows: TGTGCCAGCGGCTTAGGGGGCCCCACTTCTAGGCTGGAGACCCAGTACTTC. Translation: CASGLGGPTSRLETQYF.

The rearrangement uses TRBV21-1 and TRBJ2-7; TRBD1, the table's D call, was not compared with the DNA. TRBV21-1 is labeled a pseudogene. CDR3 length: 13 residues. CDR3 in DNA: TGTGCCAGCACCACCTGGGGGAGAGACGAGCAGTACTTC. This codes for CASTTWGRDEQYF.

The chain joins TRBV5-4 to TRBJ2-5, with a possible D match to TRBD1 (6 bases). The germline CDR1 and CDR2 sequences are SGHNT and YYREEE (reference sequence). CDR3 size: 17 residues. V lost 0 bases to trimming and J lost 0 bases, with 15 bases between them. The CDR3 loop reads CASSLDRQDRNQETQYF. The CDR3 DNA reads as TGTGCCAGCAGCTTGGACAGACAGGACCGAAACCAAGAGACCCAGTACTTC.

This clonotype was seen ten or more times. The gene calls are TRBV11-2 and TRBJ2-3; TRBD2 agrees at 7 bases. Germline assignment: CDR1 SGHAT and CDR2 FQNNGV. The V segment lost 6 bases and the J segment 0 bases; nucleotides outside the gene matches: 6. The CDR3 is 15 residues long. CDR3 protein: CASRASGASTDTQYF. In nucleotides, the CDR3 is TGTGCCAGCAGGGCTAGCGGAGCCAGCACAGATACGCAGTATTTT.

This clonotype was observed once. This chain uses TRBV10-3 with TRBJ2-5; D is perhaps TRBD1 (5 bases). V was shortened by 3 bases and J by 4 bases, with 6 bases between the two germline ends. The germline V gene has CDR1 ENHRY and CDR2 SYGVKD. The CDR3 extends over 12 amino acids. As DNA, the CDR3 is TGTGCCATCAGTGAAGGGGCAGAGACCCAGTACTTC. Its translation: CAISEGAETQYF.

This clonotype was recorded a few times. This chain joins TRBV6-6 and TRBJ2-7, with TRBD1 as a possible D gene (6 bases). With 11 bases removed from V and 4 bases from J, the gap between germline ends came to 18 bases. CDR3 length: 13 amino acids. Germline loops: CDR1 MNHNY, CDR2 SVGAGI (reference sequence). CDR3 protein: CACARDTKYEQYF. CDR3 bases: TGTGCCTGCGCCCGGGACACCAAATACGAGCAGTACTTC.

This clonotype was seen a handful of times. The rearrangement joins TRBV7-6 to TRBJ2-7, with D maybe TRBD2 (7 bases). The germline CDR1 and CDR2 sequences are SGHVS and FNYEAQ. The CDR3 is 14 residues long. Deletions cut 5 bases from V and 5 bases from J, with 16 bases between. CDR3: CASSRTGGNDEQYF. The CDR3 DNA sequence: TGTGCCAGCAGCCGTACGGGGGGCAACGACGAGCAGTACTTC.